A selection of T cell receptor beta chains follows, all from one sample in a study of breast tumors, draining lymph nodes, adjacent tissues. TCRdb re-called the multiplex PCR reads through MiXCR, storing one row per CDR3 protein. The sample has tens of thousands of distinct CDR3 sequences, 45% to 60% seen once; the top ten hold around 15%. The sample comprised breast tumor tissue. The receptors come from a female donor with breast cancer. Some clones in this sample may be carry-over from other donors' samples. Both conserved end residues are part of each CDR3. D genes are given only for firm matches. The size field is filled for only some rows; it gives once, few, many or a size class.

D	V	J	size	DNA	CDR3
TRBD2	TRBV20-1	TRBJ2-1	.	TGCAGTGCTAGAGTCCCCAGGACTAGCGGACTATACAATGAGCAGTTCTTC	CSARVPRTSGLYNEQFF
TRBD1	TRBV2	TRBJ2-5	once	TGTGCCAGCAGTGACAGGTGGACAGGAGAGACCCAGTACTTC	CASSDRWTGETQYF
.	TRBV6-1	TRBJ1-2	many	TGTGCCAGCAGCCCCAGCTTTTCTAACTATGGCTACACCTTC	CASSPSFSNYGYTF
.	TRBV7-2	TRBJ1-5	.	TGTGCCAGCAGCTTAGACAGGGAGGATCATCAGCCCCAGCATTTT	CASSLDREDHQPQHF
.	TRBV20-1	TRBJ1-4	many	TGCAGTGCAGGGTACAGGGACAAACTGTTTTTT	CSAGYRDKLFF
TRBD1	TRBV19	TRBJ1-2	.	TGTGCCAGTACCTCGGACAGGAGAAGCGCCACTAACTATGGCTACACCTTC	CASTSDRRSATNYGYTF
.	TRBV2	TRBJ2-5	.	.	CASSGGQGGNEKLFFGSGTQYF
.	TRBV6-6	TRBJ1-3	.	TGTGCCAGCAGTCACGGTGCGGGGACTGGAAACACCATATATTTT	CASSHGAGTGNTIYF
.	TRBV5-6	TRBJ2-1	.	TGTGCCAGCAGCGGGATTGGTATGTACAATGAGCAGTTCTTC	CASSGIGMYNEQFF
.	TRBV7-8	TRBJ1-6	medium-sized	TGTGCCAGCAGCTTAGCGTCCGGCAGAGGGACTTCACCCCTCCACTTT	CASSLASGRGTSPLHF
.	TRBV24-1	TRBJ2-1	.	TGTGCCACCAGTGACCCCGGGACTTACAATGAGCAGTTCTTC	CATSDPGTYNEQFF
TRBD2	TRBV4-1	TRBJ2-3	.	TGCGCCAGCAGTCCCGCCAACGGGGGGAGGCATACGCAGTATTTT	CASSPANGGRHTQYF
TRBD1	TRBV13	TRBJ1-3	.	TGTGCCAGCAGCTGGGGACAGGGGGGCTCTGGAAACACCATATATTTT	CASSWGQGGSGNTIYF
TRBD2	TRBV4-1	TRBJ2-3	many	TGCGCCAGCAGCCAAGATCTGCTAGCGGGAGGGCCGTCCTTCCCAGATACGCAGTATTTT	CASSQDLLAGGPSFPDTQYF
.	TRBV7-9	TRBJ2-3	.	TGTGCCGCCTCGGGGGCGGAGGGGGGGGCAGATACGCAGTATTTT	CAASGAEGGADTQYF
TRBD1	TRBV19	TRBJ2-1	.	TGTGCCAGTAGCCAATACTCCGGGACAGGGAAATACAATGAGCAGTTCTTC	CASSQYSGTGKYNEQFF
.	TRBV2	TRBJ2-7	medium-sized	TGTGCCAGCAGTCTACTAGAATCCTACGAGCAGTACTTC	CASSLLESYEQYF
TRBD2	TRBV29-1	TRBJ2-1	many	TGCAGCGTTGACGCGCTAGCGGGAGGAATCGAGCAGTTCTTC	CSVDALAGGIEQFF
.	TRBV14	TRBJ1-3	.	TGTGCCAGCAGCCAAGCCCGTATGCCCTCTGGAAACACCATATATTTT	CASSQARMPSGNTIYF
.	TRBV6-1	TRBJ1-2	.	TGTGCCAGCAGTGAAAGCGGATACTATGGCTACACCTTC	CASSESGYYGYTF
TRBD2	TRBV2	TRBJ2-7	.	TGTGCCAGCAGTGGGGTACTAGCGGTAAATACCTACGAGCAGTACTTC	CASSGVLAVNTYEQYF
.	TRBV7-3	TRBJ1-2	.	TGTGCCAGCAGCTTGGGTTTTGGCTATGGCTACACCTTC	CASSLGFGYGYTF
TRBD1	TRBV5-1	TRBJ1-3	once	TGCGCCAGCAGCAGAACAGGGGCCGGAAACACCATATATTTT	CASSRTGAGNTIYF
TRBD1	TRBV6-5	TRBJ1-2	.	TGTGCCAGCAGCCCCTGGACAGGGAACAACTATGGCTACACCTTC	CASSPWTGNNYGYTF
.	TRBV5-1	TRBJ2-3	many	TGCGCCAGCAGCCCGGGGGTTGCTAGCACAGATACGCAGTATTTT	CASSPGVASTDTQYF
.	TRBV18	TRBJ2-5	many	TGTGCCAGCTCACCAACCAGGGGCGAGACCCAGTACTTC	CASSPTRGETQYF
.	TRBV4-2	TRBJ2-7	large	TGTGCCAGCAGCCAAGAGTCGTCACCCCAATCCTACGAGCAGTACTTC	CASSQESSPQSYEQYF
TRBD2	TRBV7-3	TRBJ2-7	.	TGTGCCAGCAGCTTAATCAGCGGGGCGGCCCCAAGCTACGAGCAGTACTTC	CASSLISGAAPSYEQYF
TRBD2	TRBV27	TRBJ2-7	many	TGTGCCAGCAGACTAGCGGGAACCTACGAGCAGTACTTC	CASRLAGTYEQYF
TRBD1	TRBV7-9	TRBJ1-6	.	TGTGCCAGCAGCACCCTGACAGGGGTAGATTCACCCCTCCACTTT	CASSTLTGVDSPLHF
TRBD1	TRBV15	TRBJ2-1	many	TGTGCCACCTTGGACAGGGATAGCAATGAGCAGTTCTTC	CATLDRDSNEQFF
.	TRBV4-1	TRBJ2-1	medium-sized	TGCGCCAGCAGCCAAGGAAGCGTTCCCAATGAGCAGTTCTTC	CASSQGSVPNEQFF
TRBD1	TRBV24-1	TRBJ2-7	.	TGTGCCACCAGTGGTGGGACAGGGGAGCCCTACGAGCAGTACTTC	CATSGGTGEPYEQYF
.	TRBV5-4	TRBJ1-3	once	.	CASSLGLAGGHYEQYFGPGTIYF
.	TRBV4-1	TRBJ1-6	medium-sized	TGCGCCAGCAGCCAAGAAGACGGGACAAGGAATTCACCCCTCCACTTT	CASSQEDGTRNSPLHF
TRBD1	TRBV2	TRBJ1-6	.	TGTGCCAGCAGGGGACAGGGAAAGGGCTCCTATAATTCACCCCTCCACTTT	CASRGQGKGSYNSPLHF
TRBD2	TRBV4-1	TRBJ2-7	.	TGCGCCAGCAGCCAGCTAGCGGGAGGTGGCGAGCAGTACTTC	CASSQLAGGGEQYF
.	TRBV20-1	TRBJ2-1	.	TGCAGTGCTAGAGAACAGGGCAGGGGGGGGAATCAGCAGTTCTTC	CSAREQGRGGNQQFF
.	TRBV12-3/TRBV12-4	TRBJ1-2	medium-sized	TGTGCCAGCAGTTTAGCCCTATTGACAGCCGATGGCTACACCTTC	CASSLALLTADGYTF
.	TRBV20-1	TRBJ1-5	.	TGCAGTGCTAGAGAAGACATACGCAATCAGCCCCAGCATTTT	CSAREDIRNQPQHF
TRBD2	TRBV19	TRBJ2-1	.	TGTGCCAGTAGTCCGGGACTAGTGGGAGCCTACAATGAGCAGTTCTTT	CASSPGLVGAYNEQFF
.	TRBV19	TRBJ2-3	.	TGTGCCAGTAGGAGCGGCACAGATACGCAGTATTTT	CASRSGTDTQYF
.	TRBV15	TRBJ1-3	.	TGTGCCACCAGCAGAGATAGTAGGGGAGGAAACACCATATATTTT	CATSRDSRGGNTIYF
.	TRBV12-5	TRBJ2-7	few	TGTGCTAGTGGTTTCGGACTAAGTAGAAACTACGAGCAGTACTTC	CASGFGLSRNYEQYF
TRBD2	TRBV20-1	TRBJ2-3	.	TGCAGTGCGGGGACTAGCGGGGCATCAGATACGCAGTATTTT	CSAGTSGASDTQYF
TRBD1	TRBV19	TRBJ2-2	.	TGTGCCAGTAGTCTCATCGGGACAGGGAAGGGGGAGCTGTTTTTT	CASSLIGTGKGELFF
TRBD2	TRBV4-2	TRBJ2-3	medium-sized	TGTGCCAGCAGCCAAAGGACTAGCGGGGGGGGCGATACGCAGTATTTT	CASSQRTSGGGDTQYF
TRBD1	TRBV20-1	TRBJ1-1	many	TGCAGTGCTAGACCCTTCACAGGGGACACTGAAGCTTTCTTT	CSARPFTGDTEAFF
TRBD1	TRBV2	TRBJ2-4	many	TGTGCCAGCAGTGAAACCGGGACAGACAAAAACATTCAGTACTTC	CASSETGTDKNIQYF
.	TRBV19	TRBJ1-3	.	TGTGCCAGTAGTTCACCAGGCAATCGAAACACCATATATTTT	CASSSPGNRNTIYF
.	TRBV10-3	TRBJ2-2	.	TGTGCCAGCAGTTACTCGTTCCGGGCCGGGGAGCTGTTTTTT	CASSYSFRAGELFF
TRBD1	TRBV24-1	TRBJ1-6	few	TGTGCCACCAGTGAGGGAGGACAGGGAAAGAATTCACCCCTCCACTTT	CATSEGGQGKNSPLHF